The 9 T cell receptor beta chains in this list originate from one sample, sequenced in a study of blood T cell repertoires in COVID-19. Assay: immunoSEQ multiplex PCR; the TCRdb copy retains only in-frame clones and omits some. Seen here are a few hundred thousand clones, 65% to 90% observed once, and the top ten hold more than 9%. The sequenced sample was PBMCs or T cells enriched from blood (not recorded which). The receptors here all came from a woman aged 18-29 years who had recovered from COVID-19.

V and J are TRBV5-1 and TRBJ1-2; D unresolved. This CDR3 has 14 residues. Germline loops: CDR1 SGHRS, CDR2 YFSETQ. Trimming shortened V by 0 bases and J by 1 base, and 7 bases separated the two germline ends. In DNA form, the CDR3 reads TGCGCCAGCAGCTTGGATCCGGGTAACTATGGCTACACCTTC. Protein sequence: CASSLDPGNYGYTF.

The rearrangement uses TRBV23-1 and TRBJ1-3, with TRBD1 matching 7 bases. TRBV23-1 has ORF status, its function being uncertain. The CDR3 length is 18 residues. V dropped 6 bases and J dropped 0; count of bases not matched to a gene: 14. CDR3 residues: CASSPSRPGQRSGNTIYF. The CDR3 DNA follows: TGCGCCAGCAGCCCCTCGCGACCGGGACAGCGCTCTGGAAACACCATATATTTT.

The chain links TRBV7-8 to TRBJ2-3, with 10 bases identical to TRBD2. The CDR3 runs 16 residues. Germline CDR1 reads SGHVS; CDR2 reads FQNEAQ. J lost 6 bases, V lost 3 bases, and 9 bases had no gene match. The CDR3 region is CASSFSSGRVFDTQYF. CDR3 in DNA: TGTGCCAGCAGCTTCTCAAGCGGGAGGGTTTTTGATACGCAGTATTTT.

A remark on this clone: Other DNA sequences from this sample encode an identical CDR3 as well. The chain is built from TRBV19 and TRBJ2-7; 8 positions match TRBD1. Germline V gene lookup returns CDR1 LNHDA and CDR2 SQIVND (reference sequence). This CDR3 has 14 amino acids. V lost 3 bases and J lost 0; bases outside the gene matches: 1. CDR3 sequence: CASSIGTGSYEQYF. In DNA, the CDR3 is TGTGCCAGTAGTATTGGGACAGGCTCCTACGAGCAGTACTTC.

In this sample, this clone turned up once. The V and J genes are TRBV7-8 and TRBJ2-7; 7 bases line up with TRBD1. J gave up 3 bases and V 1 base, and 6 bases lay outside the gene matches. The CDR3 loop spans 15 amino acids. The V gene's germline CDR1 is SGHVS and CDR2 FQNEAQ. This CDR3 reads CASSLVPTGLYEQYF. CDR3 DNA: TGTGCCAGCAGCTTAGTCCCGACAGGGCTCTACGAGCAGTACTTC.

Written as DNA, the CDR3 is TGCAGCGTTGAAGACGAGGGCCACTATGGCTACACCTTC. Translation gives CSVEDEGHYGYTF. The chain joins TRBV29-1 to TRBJ1-2; no clear D. Looked up from germline, CDR1 is SQVTM and CDR2 is ANQGSEA. CDR3 length equals 13 residues. Trimming took 0 bases from V and 3 from J, leaving 8 bases between them.

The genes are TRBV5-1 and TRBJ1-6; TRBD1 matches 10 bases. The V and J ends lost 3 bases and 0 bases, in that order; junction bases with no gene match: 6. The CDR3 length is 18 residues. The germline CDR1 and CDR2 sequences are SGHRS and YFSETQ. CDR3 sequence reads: CASSYRDRGTSYNSPLHF. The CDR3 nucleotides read TGCGCCAGCAGCTACAGGGACAGGGGCACCTCCTATAATTCACCCCTCCACTTT.

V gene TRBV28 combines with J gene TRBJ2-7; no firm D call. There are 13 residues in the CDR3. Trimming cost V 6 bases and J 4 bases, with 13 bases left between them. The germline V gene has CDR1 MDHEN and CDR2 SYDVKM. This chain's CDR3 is CASRVRIAYEQYF. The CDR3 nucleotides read TGTGCCAGCAGGGTCAGGATCGCGTACGAGCAGTACTTC.

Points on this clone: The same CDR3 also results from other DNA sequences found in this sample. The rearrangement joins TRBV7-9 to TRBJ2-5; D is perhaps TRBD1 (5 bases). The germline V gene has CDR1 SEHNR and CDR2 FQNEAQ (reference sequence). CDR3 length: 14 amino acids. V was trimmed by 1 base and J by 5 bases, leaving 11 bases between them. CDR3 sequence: CASSLVGDPETQYF. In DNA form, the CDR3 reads TGTGCCAGCAGCTTAGTAGGGGATCCGGAGACCCAGTACTTC. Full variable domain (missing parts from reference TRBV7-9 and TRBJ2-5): DTGVSQNPRHKITKRGQNVTFRCDPISEHNRLYWYRQTLGQGPEFLTYFQNEAQLEKSRLLSDRFSAERPKGSFSTLEIQRTEQGDSAMYLCASSLVGDPETQYFGPGTRLLVL.